Here is one T cell receptor (beta chain) with its context. Antigen: not known. Within the sample, other DNA sequences also encode this same CDR3. The sample belongs to a study of T cell responses to AZD1222 COVID-19 vaccine. Overall study findings and caveats: Of the AZD1222 recipients, only 5 to 7 were seropositive at baseline. Without day 14 samples, only post-peak T cell repertoires were studied.

Generated by immunoSEQ multiplex PCR, the TCRdb table keeps only in-frame clones and is missing some. Here the sample spans 150,000 to 200,000 clones, 85% to 95% being singletons. This CDR3 comprises 13 residues. The germline V gene encodes CDR1 MNHEY and CDR2 SVGEGT. Trimming left V 2 bases short and J 3 bases short, with 6 bases between. The TCR comes from an adult in good health. The source was peripheral blood, collected on day 0 of AZD1222 vaccination. The chain has TRBV6-2 or TRBV6-3 and TRBJ2-3; D remains unclear. The CDR3 region has the DNA TGTGCCAGCAGTTACAGCTCGACAGATACGCAGTATTTT. Amino acids: CASSYSSTDTQYF.